A selection of T cell receptor beta chains follows, all from one sample in a study of early T cells in non-severe SARS-CoV-2 infection. TCRdb re-called the 5' RACE reads through MiXCR, storing one row per CDR3 protein. This repertoire shows around 44,000 distinct CDR3 sequences, 7% to 9% found once; its top ten account for 5% to 6.5%. Sequencing was performed on whole blood. Every receptor here comes from an adult who was a healthcare worker with PCR-confirmed SARS-CoV-2 infection or an uninfected control (not recorded which). Both conserved end residues are part of each CDR3. Fields, in order: D gene, V gene, clone size, J gene, CDR3 protein, CDR3 DNA. The D gene is left open where the match is weak. For some rows the clone size is stated as once, few or many, or as a class when expanded; others skip it.

d_call: NA
v_call: TRBV5-5
clone_size: many
j_call: TRBJ2-3
cdr3_aa: CASSLKTDTQYF
cdr3_nt: TGTGCCAGCAGCCTAAAGACAGATACGCAGTATTTT

d_call: NA
v_call: TRBV7-9
clone_size: many
j_call: TRBJ1-2
cdr3_aa: CASSLKYDGYTF
cdr3_nt: TGTGCCAGCAGCTTAAAATACGATGGCTACACCTTC

d_call: NA
v_call: TRBV30
clone_size: NA
j_call: TRBJ2-6
cdr3_aa: CAWAGQISGANVLTF
cdr3_nt: TGTGCCTGGGCGGGACAGATCTCTGGGGCCAACGTCCTGACTTTC

d_call: NA
v_call: TRBV28
clone_size: many
j_call: TRBJ1-6
cdr3_aa: CASTPGLDNSPLHF
cdr3_nt: TGTGCCAGCACCCCCGGGTTAGATAATTCACCCCTCCACTTT

d_call: NA
v_call: TRBV11-2
clone_size: NA
j_call: TRBJ2-3
cdr3_aa: CASSLDLTRVGDTQYF
cdr3_nt: TGTGCCAGCAGCTTAGATCTGACGAGGGTTGGAGATACGCAGTATTTT

d_call: NA
v_call: TRBV12-3/TRBV12-4
clone_size: few
j_call: TRBJ2-2
cdr3_aa: CASSLSTVSSNTGELFF
cdr3_nt: TGTGCCAGCAGTTTAAGCACAGTTTCATCGAACACCGGGGAGCTGTTTTTT

d_call: NA
v_call: TRBV5-1
clone_size: NA
j_call: TRBJ1-3
cdr3_aa: CASSLGGDGNTIYF
cdr3_nt: TGCGCCAGCAGCTTGGGAGGGGACGGAAACACCATATATTTT

d_call: NA
v_call: TRBV28
clone_size: NA
j_call: TRBJ1-2
cdr3_aa: CASSLKIIYGYTF
cdr3_nt: TGTGCCAGCAGTTTAAAGATTATCTATGGCTACACCTTC

d_call: TRBD2
v_call: TRBV19
clone_size: many
j_call: TRBJ2-1
cdr3_aa: CASSRERGGNNEQFF
cdr3_nt: TGTGCCAGTAGTCGAGAGCGGGGGGGAAACAATGAGCAGTTCTTC

d_call: NA
v_call: TRBV20-1
clone_size: many
j_call: TRBJ2-3
cdr3_aa: CSARGSTDTQYF
cdr3_nt: TGCAGTGCTCGGGGTAGCACAGATACGCAGTATTTT

d_call: NA
v_call: TRBV4-1
clone_size: many
j_call: TRBJ1-5
cdr3_aa: CASSQGSDQPQHF
cdr3_nt: TGCGCCAGCAGCCAAGGATCGGATCAGCCCCAGCATTTT